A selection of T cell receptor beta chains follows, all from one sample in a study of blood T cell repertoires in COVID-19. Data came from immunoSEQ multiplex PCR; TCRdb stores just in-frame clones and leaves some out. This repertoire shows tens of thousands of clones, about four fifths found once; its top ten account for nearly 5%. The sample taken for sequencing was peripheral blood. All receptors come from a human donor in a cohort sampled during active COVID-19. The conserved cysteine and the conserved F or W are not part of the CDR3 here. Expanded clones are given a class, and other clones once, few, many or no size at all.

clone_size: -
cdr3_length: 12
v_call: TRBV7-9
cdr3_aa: ASSLVEVADTQY

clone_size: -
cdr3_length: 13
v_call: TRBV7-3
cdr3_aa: ASSIAGGPSDIQY

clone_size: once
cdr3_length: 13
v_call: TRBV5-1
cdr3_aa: ASSSSGQGLGEAF

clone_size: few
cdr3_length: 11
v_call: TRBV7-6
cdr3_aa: ASSPEGNTEAF

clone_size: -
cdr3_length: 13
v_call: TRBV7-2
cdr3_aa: ASRPGTSVAYEQY

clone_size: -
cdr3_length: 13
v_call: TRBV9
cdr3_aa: ASSIGTVEAETQY

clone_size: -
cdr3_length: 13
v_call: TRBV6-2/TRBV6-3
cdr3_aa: ASSTRTGGPVTQY

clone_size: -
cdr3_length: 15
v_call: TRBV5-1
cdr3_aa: ASSLAKGVTTNEKLF

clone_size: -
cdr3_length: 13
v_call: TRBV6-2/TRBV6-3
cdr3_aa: ASSYFGTRSYEQY

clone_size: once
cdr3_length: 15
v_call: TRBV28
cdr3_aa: ASSLEVGGDFEETQY

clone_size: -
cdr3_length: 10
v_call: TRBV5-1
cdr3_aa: ASSTDRDEAF

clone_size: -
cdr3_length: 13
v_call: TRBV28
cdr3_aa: ASSSFRGRGEKLF

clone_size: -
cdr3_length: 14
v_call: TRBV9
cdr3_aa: ASSVGLAGGQYEQY

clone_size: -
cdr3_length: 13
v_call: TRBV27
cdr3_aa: ASSLAVTSTDTQY

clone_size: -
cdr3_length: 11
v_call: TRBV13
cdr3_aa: ASSYYHDREAF

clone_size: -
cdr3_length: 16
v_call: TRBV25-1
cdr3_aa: ASSEWGQGAGTNYGYT

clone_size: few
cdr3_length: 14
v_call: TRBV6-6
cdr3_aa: ASSGVEGYSNQPQH

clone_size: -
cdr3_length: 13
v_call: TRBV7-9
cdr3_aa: ASSSRGAGANVLT

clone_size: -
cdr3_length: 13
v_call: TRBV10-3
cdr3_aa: AIPRPPGSNQPQH

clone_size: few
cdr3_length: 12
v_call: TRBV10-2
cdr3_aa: ASRPSYSSYEQY

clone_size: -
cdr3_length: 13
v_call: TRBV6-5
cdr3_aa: ASSSRDSTGYEQY

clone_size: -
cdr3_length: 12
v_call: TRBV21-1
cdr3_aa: ASTTGAVRYGYT

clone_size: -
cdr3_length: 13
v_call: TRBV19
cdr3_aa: ASSIRQSTPSMQF

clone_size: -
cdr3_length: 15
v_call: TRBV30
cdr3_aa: AWKNGGASSSGNTIY